A single sample gave rise to the 20 T cell receptor beta chains below, sequenced in a study of cytomegalovirus exposure and HLA in healthy donors. Primers for the PCR totalled 60 Vbeta and 13 Jbeta. Assay used: immunoSEQ multiplex PCR; TCRdb lists only in-frame clones, some missing. Among approximately 170,000 clones listed, approximately 80% were seen once. The sequencing input was PBMCs. The receptors stem from a male donor in good health and CMV-seropositive.

The sample holds a few counts of this clone. The genes are TRBV6-5 and TRBJ1-2; no definite D call. In germline, CDR1 is MNHEY, CDR2 SVGAGI. This CDR3 is 13 amino acids long. Trimming stripped 0 bases from V and 6 bases from J, with 8 bases between. CDR3 residues: CASSYSEGDGYTF. CDR3 nucleotides: TGTGCCAGCAGTTACTCGGAAGGAGATGGCTACACCTTC.

This sequence joins TRBV5-1 and TRBJ1-2; 8 positions match TRBD1. The CDR3 is 14 residues long. The ends lost 1 base at V and 4 bases at J; junction bases unmatched: 3. Germline V CDR1 and CDR2: SGHRS, YFSETQ. CDR3 sequence reads: CASSLSTGGYGYTF. The DNA for the CDR3 is TGCGCCAGCAGCTTGTCCACAGGGGGCTATGGCTACACCTTC.

The chain recombines TRBV27 with TRBJ1-2; TRBD1 aligns across 9 bases. With 5 bases clipped from V and 7 bases from J, the junction kept 8 bases outside the gene matches. The CDR3 is 14 amino acids. CDR1 and CDR2 (germline): MNHEY, SMNVEV (reference sequence). CDR3 in amino acids: CASSAKQGARGYTF. The CDR3 region has the DNA TGTGCCAGCAGTGCTAAACAGGGGGCTCGTGGCTACACCTTC.

This chain uses TRBV21-1 with TRBJ2-7; the table's D gene call, TRBD1, was not cross checked with the DNA. TRBV21-1 is noted as a pseudogene. The CDR3 is 15 amino acids. The CDR3 DNA reads as TGTGCCAGCAGCAAACGACAGGGGGCTTTCTACGAGCAGTACTTC. Translated: CASSKRQGAFYEQYF.

The chain uses TRBV14 and TRBJ2-5, with 10 bases fitting TRBD2. This CDR3 is built from 15 residues. Germline lookup yields CDR1 SGHDN and CDR2 FVKESK. V trimming: 3 bases; J trimming: 5 bases; junction bases outside the gene matches: 6. The CDR3 loop reads CASSQLLAGYETQYF. The CDR3 nucleotides read TGTGCCAGCAGCCAGCTACTAGCGGGGTATGAGACCCAGTACTTC.

V is TRBV19 and J is TRBJ1-2, with 7 bases identical to TRBD1. V shed 6 bases, J shed 1 base, and the junction held 5 bases outside the gene matches. The CDR3 runs 14 residues. Germline V gives CDR1 LNHDA, CDR2 SQIVND (reference sequence). In DNA form, the CDR3 reads TGTGCCAGTAGCCAACAGGGGATTAACTATGGCTACACCTTC. Its protein product is CASSQQGINYGYTF.

The J gene is TRBJ1-1, the V gene TRBV19, with D perhaps matching TRBD1 (5 bases). The germline gives CDR1 LNHDA, CDR2 SQIVND (reference sequence). V gave up 3 bases and J gave up 6 bases, with 17 bases separating them. This CDR3 contains 15 residues. CDR3 nucleotide sequence: TGTGCCAGTAGTATTGGTGGGGCCGCCCAACCTGAAGCTTTCTTT. It specifies CASSIGGAAQPEAFF.

The V gene is TRBV10-3, the J gene TRBJ1-1, with D maybe TRBD1 (5 bases). This CDR3 spans 14 amino acids. Trimming cost V 3 bases and J 4 bases, with 12 bases left between them. From germline, CDR1 is ENHRY and CDR2 SYGVKD. CDR3 in DNA: TGTGCCATCAGTGAAGGGGATAGGAGCACTGAAGCTTTCTTT. Encoded protein: CAISEGDRSTEAFF.

The CDR3 DNA sequence: TGTGCCAGCAGCTTAGGGGGGGGCCTCCCCTCCTACAATGAGCAGTTCTTC. This gives the protein CASSLGGGLPSYNEQFF. The V gene is TRBV7-8, the J gene TRBJ2-1; weak D call: TRBD2 (7 bases). Germline CDR1 SGHVS, CDR2 FQNEAQ. V gave up 1 base and J gave up 0 bases, with 13 bases separating them. The CDR3 has 17 residues.

The genes are TRBV18 and TRBJ1-2; 7 bases match TRBD1. Per the germline V gene, CDR1 is KGHSH and CDR2 is LQKENI. Germline trimming cut 6 bases from V and 3 bases from J; bases unmatched to any gene: 10. The CDR3 is 15 residues long. In nucleotides, the CDR3 is TGTGCCAGCTCTCCCACTGGTACAGGGGACTATGGCTACACCTTC. This sequence encodes CASSPTGTGDYGYTF.

The J gene is TRBJ1-2, the V gene TRBV25-1; maybe TRBD1 (6 bases). CDR1 and CDR2 from the germline V gene are MGHDK and SYGVNS. Trimming took 2 bases from V and 8 from J, leaving 15 bases between them. CDR3 length: 14 residues. CDR3 DNA: TGTGCCAGCAGTGAACCGGGGGGCTGGGTCGGCTACACCTTC. Translating it yields CASSEPGGWVGYTF.

V and J are TRBV27 and TRBJ2-5; D is uncertain. The CDR3 sequence is 13 residues long. Trimming took off 3 bases at V and 5 bases at J, with 10 bases between the two ends. From germline, CDR1 is MNHEY and CDR2 SMNVEV (reference sequence). CDR3 region: CASSLAPSETQYF. The CDR3 bases are TGTGCCAGCAGTTTGGCCCCTTCGGAGACCCAGTACTTC.

The V and J genes are TRBV5-1 and TRBJ1-1; D remains ambiguous. Trimming took 0 bases from V and 4 from J, leaving 10 bases between them. The germline V gene encodes CDR1 SGHRS and CDR2 YFSETQ. The CDR3 covers 14 residues. CDR3 protein: CASSLAGAGTEAFF. The CDR3 coding sequence is TGCGCCAGCAGCTTGGCAGGAGCGGGCACTGAAGCTTTCTTT.

The chain is built from TRBV11-2 and TRBJ2-5; 12 nucleotides line up with TRBD2. The germline gives CDR1 SGHAT, CDR2 FQNNGV. Unmatched junction bases numbered 3, after V lost 3 bases and J lost 4 bases. CDR3 size: 15 residues. The CDR3 DNA reads TGTGCCAGCAGCTTGTCACTAGCGGGGGGAGAGACCCAGTACTTC. Its translation: CASSLSLAGGETQYF. The full variable domain, with the rest looked up from reference TRBV11-2 and TRBJ2-5, is EAGVAQSPRYKIIEKRQSVAFWCNPISGHATLYWYQQILGQGPKLLIQFQNNGVVDDSQLPKDRFSAERLKGVDSTLKIQPAKLEDSAVYLCASSLSLAGGETQYFGPGTRLLVL.

This clone was seen a single time. This chain uses TRBV19 with TRBJ2-4; D gene unclear. The CDR3 is 16 residues long. Trimming removed 6 bases from V and 0 bases from J, with 15 bases in between. Germline CDR1 is LNHDA and CDR2 is SQIVND (reference sequence). CDR3 protein: CASSLQFPVAKNIQYF. The CDR3 coding sequence is TGTGCCAGTAGCCTACAGTTTCCCGTAGCCAAAAACATTCAGTACTTC.

This clone was observed a single time. The CDR3 protein is CASSDGQGQQETQYF. In DNA form, the CDR3 reads TGCGCCAGCAGCGATGGTCAGGGACAGCAAGAGACCCAGTACTTC. V is TRBV5-1 and J is TRBJ2-5; 7 bases fit TRBD1. There are 15 residues in the CDR3. CDR1 is SGHRS and CDR2 is YFSETQ in the germline V gene. Losses at the gene ends were 4 bases for V and 2 bases for J; bases not matched to a gene: 8.

The chain is built from TRBV9 and TRBJ2-1, with D tentatively TRBD2 (6 bases). V lost 7 bases to trimming and J lost 6 bases, with 17 bases between them. CDR1 is SGDLS, CDR2 YYNGEE, per germline. CDR3 length equals 14 residues. DNA of the CDR3: TGTGCCAGCCGGAGGGAAGGAGACCGCAATGAGCAGTTCTTC. It is translated as CASRREGDRNEQFF.

The chain uses TRBV9 and TRBJ1-1, with D perhaps matching TRBD1 (5 bases). Germline values: CDR1 SGDLS, CDR2 YYNGEE. The length of the CDR3 is 15 residues. V dropped 3 bases and J dropped 4 bases, with 16 bases sitting between them. CDR3 sequence: CASSERGTVGTEAFF. The CDR3 DNA follows: TGTGCCAGCAGCGAAAGGGGTACGGTGGGCACTGAAGCTTTCTTT.

As concerns this clone: The same CDR3 also results from other DNA sequences found in this sample. This chain connects TRBV2 to TRBJ1-1, with unresolved D. V was cut by 5 bases and J by 1 base, with 17 bases left in between. Germline V gene sequence: CDR1 SNHLY, CDR2 FYNNEI. The length of the CDR3 is 16 residues. The CDR3 loop reads CASSSNPWSTNTEAFF. For the CDR3, the DNA is TGTGCCAGCAGTAGTAACCCGTGGTCTACGAACACTGAAGCTTTCTTT.

V gene TRBV18 combines with J gene TRBJ2-5, with D maybe TRBD1 (6 bases). CDR3 length: 15 residues. Germline CDR1 reads KGHSH; CDR2 reads LQKENI. V lost 3 bases and J lost 1, with 12 bases in between. In DNA form, the CDR3 reads TGTGCCAGCTCACCCGGGACACATTCCCAAGAGACCCAGTACTTC. This sequence encodes CASSPGTHSQETQYF.